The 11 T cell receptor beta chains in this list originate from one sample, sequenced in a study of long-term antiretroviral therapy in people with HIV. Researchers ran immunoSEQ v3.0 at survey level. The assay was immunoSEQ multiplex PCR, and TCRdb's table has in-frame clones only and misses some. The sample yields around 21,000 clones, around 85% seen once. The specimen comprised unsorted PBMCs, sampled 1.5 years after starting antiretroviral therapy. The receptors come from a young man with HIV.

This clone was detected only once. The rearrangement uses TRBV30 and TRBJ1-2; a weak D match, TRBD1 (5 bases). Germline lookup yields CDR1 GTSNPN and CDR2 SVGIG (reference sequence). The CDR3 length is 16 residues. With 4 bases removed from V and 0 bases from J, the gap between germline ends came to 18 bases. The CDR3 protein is CAWNPRLGPSNYGYTF. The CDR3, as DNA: TGTGCCTGGAACCCCCGGCTGGGGCCGTCTAACTATGGCTACACCTTC. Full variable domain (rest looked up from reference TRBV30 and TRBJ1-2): SQTIHQWPATLVQPVGSPLSLECTVEGTSNPNLYWYRQAAGRGLQLLFYSVGIGQISSEVPQNLSASRPQDRQFILSSKKLLLSDSGFYLCAWNPRLGPSNYGYTFGSGTRLTVV.

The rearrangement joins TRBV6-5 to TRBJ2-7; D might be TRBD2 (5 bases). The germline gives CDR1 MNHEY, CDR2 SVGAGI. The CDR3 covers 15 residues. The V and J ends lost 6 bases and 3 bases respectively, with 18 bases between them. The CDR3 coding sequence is TGTGCCAGCAGCGCCGGGGATCGGGGTTACTACGAGCAGTACTTC. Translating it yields CASSAGDRGYYEQYF.

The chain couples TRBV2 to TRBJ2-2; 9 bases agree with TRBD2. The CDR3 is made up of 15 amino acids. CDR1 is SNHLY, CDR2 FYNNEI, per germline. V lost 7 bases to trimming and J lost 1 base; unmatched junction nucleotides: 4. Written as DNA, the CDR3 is TGTGCCAGCATGTCGCGGGGGGGGAACACCGGGGAGCTGTTTTTT. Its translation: CASMSRGGNTGELFF. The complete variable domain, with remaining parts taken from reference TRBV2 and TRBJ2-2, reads EPEVTQTPSHQVTQMGQEVILRCVPISNHLYFYWYRQILGQKVEFLVSFYNNEISEKSEIFDDQFSVERPDGSNFTLKIRSTKLEDSAMYFCASMSRGGNTGELFFGEGSRLTVL.

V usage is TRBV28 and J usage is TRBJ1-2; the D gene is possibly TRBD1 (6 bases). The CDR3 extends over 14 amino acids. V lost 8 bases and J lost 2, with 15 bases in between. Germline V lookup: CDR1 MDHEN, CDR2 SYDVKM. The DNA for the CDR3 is TGTGCCAGCCGTTCGACCGGGGGCAACTATGGCTACACCTTC. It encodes CASRSTGGNYGYTF.

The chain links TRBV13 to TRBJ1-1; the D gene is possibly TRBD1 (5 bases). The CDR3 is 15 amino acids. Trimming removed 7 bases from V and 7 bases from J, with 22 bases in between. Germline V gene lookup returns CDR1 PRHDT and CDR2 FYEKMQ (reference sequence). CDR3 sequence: CASKAEGRANDEAFF. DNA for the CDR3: TGTGCCAGCAAGGCGGAGGGCAGGGCAAATGATGAAGCTTTCTTT.

The CDR3 DNA sequence: TGTGCCAGTAGTCCCGCTGTGGGAGGCACTGAAGCTTTCTTT. This codes for CASSPAVGGTEAFF. V and J are TRBV19 and TRBJ1-1; D remains ambiguous. Trimming stripped 5 bases from V and 4 bases from J, with 14 bases between. Germline CDR1 reads LNHDA; CDR2 reads SQIVND (reference sequence). CDR3 length: 14 amino acids.

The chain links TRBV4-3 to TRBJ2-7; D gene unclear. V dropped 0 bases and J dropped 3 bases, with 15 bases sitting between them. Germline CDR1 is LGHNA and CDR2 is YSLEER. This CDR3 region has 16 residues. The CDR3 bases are TGCGCCAGCAGCCAAGAAGCAGAGACGGCTTTCTACGAGCAGTACTTC. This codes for CASSQEAETAFYEQYF.

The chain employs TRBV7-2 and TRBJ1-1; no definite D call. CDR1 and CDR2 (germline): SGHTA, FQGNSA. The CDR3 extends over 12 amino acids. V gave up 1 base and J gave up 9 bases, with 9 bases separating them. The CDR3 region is CASSLEFSQAFF. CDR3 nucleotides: TGTGCCAGCAGCTTAGAATTCTCCCAAGCTTTCTTT.

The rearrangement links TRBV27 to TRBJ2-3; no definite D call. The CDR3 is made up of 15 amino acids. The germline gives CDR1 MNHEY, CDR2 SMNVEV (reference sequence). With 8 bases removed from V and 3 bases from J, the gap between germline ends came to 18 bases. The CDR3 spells CASGNPVVATDTQYF. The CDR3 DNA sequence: TGTGCCAGCGGCAATCCCGTGGTGGCAACAGATACGCAGTATTTT.

The CDR3 is CASSHGLAGDLYYEQYF. The DNA of the CDR3 is TGCGCCAGCAGCCACGGACTAGCGGGAGATTTGTACTACGAGCAGTACTTC. The rearrangement links TRBV4-3 to TRBJ2-7; TRBD2 matches 13 bases. J lost 3 bases, V lost 3 bases, and 8 bases had no gene match. This CDR3 region has 17 residues. The germline gives CDR1 LGHNA, CDR2 YSLEER.

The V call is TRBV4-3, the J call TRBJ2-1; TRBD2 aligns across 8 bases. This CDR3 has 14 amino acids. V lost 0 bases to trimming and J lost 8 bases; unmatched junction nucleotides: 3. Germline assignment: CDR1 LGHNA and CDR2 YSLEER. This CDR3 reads CASSQDARGDEQFF. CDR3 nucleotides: TGCGCCAGCAGCCAAGATGCGCGGGGGGATGAGCAGTTCTTC.